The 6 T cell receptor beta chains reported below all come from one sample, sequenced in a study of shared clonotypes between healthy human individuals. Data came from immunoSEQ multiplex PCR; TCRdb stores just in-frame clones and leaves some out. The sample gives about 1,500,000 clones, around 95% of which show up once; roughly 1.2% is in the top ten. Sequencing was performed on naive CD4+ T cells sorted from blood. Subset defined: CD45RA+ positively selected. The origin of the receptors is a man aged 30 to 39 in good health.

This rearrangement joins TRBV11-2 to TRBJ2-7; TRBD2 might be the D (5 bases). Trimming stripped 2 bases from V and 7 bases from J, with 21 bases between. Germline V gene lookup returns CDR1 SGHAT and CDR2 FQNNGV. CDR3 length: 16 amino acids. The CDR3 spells CASSLYVGLAGLEQYF. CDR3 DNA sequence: TGTGCCAGCAGCTTATACGTTGGGCTAGCCGGGTTGGAGCAGTACTTC.

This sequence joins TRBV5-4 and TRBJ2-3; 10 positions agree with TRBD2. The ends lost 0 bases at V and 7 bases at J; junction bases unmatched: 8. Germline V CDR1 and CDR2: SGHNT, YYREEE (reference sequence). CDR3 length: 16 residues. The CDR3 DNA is TGTGCCAGCAGCTTGGCCTCAGCGGGAGGGCTCTATACGCAGTATTTT. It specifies CASSLASAGGLYTQYF.

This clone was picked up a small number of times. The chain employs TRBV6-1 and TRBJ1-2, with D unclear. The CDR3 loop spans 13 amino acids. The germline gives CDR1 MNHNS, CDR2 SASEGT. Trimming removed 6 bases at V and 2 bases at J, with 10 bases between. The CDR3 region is CASSRAENYGYTF. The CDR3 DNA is TGTGCCAGCAGCCGGGCCGAGAACTATGGCTACACCTTC.

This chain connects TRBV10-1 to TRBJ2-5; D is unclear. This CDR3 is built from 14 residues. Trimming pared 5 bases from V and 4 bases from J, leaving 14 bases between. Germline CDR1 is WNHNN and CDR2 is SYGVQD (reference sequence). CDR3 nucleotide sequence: TGCGCCAGCAGTCCCGGGTCATTAAGAGAGACCCAGTACTTC. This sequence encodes CASSPGSLRETQYF.

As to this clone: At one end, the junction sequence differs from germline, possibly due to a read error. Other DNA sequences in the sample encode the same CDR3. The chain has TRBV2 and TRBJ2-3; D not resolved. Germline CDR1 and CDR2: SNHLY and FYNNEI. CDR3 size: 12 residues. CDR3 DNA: TGTGCCAGCAGAGAAGTGGCAGATACGCAGTATTTT. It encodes CASREVADTQYF.

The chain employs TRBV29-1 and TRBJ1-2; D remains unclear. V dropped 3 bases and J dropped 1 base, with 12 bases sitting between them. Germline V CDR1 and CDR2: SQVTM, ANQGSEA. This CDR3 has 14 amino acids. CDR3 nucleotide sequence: TGCAGCGTTGACCGAAAAGGGATTAACTATGGCTACACCTTC. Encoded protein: CSVDRKGINYGYTF.